This entry describes one T cell receptor (beta chain). Its antigen is unknown. The entry originates in a study of shared clonotypes between healthy human individuals. Repertoires were generated with immunoSEQ multiplex PCR, while TCRdb's copy carries only in-frame clones and drops some. The data contain around 1.9 million clones, 93% of them seen just once; the ten biggest clones take up 1.5% to 2%. CDR1 SGHVS and CDR2 FQNEAQ come from the germline V gene. The CDR3 is 12 residues long. Trimming shortened V by 1 base and J by 10 bases, and 8 bases separated the two germline ends. Overall study findings and caveats: Around 5.3% of naive CD4 clonotypes were shared across several donors. Clonotypes shared by all four donors outscored non-shared clonotypes in generation probability. Only blood was sampled; tissue repertoires likely differ. Estimated richness values were generally larger in naive subsets than in memory subsets.

Selected positively for CCR7 and CD45RO-negative, naive CD8 cells excluded terminally differentiated effector memory CD45RA+ cells. Sequencing used naive CD8+ T cells from PBMCs. V usage is TRBV7-8 and J usage is TRBJ2-1; D is unresolved. This receptor was taken from a man younger than 30 in good health. Some clones in this sample may be carry-over from other donors' samples. Here the CDR3 DNA reads TGTGCCAGCAGCTTAGGTTGGGCAGAGCAGTTCTTC. Its translation is CASSLGWAEQFF.